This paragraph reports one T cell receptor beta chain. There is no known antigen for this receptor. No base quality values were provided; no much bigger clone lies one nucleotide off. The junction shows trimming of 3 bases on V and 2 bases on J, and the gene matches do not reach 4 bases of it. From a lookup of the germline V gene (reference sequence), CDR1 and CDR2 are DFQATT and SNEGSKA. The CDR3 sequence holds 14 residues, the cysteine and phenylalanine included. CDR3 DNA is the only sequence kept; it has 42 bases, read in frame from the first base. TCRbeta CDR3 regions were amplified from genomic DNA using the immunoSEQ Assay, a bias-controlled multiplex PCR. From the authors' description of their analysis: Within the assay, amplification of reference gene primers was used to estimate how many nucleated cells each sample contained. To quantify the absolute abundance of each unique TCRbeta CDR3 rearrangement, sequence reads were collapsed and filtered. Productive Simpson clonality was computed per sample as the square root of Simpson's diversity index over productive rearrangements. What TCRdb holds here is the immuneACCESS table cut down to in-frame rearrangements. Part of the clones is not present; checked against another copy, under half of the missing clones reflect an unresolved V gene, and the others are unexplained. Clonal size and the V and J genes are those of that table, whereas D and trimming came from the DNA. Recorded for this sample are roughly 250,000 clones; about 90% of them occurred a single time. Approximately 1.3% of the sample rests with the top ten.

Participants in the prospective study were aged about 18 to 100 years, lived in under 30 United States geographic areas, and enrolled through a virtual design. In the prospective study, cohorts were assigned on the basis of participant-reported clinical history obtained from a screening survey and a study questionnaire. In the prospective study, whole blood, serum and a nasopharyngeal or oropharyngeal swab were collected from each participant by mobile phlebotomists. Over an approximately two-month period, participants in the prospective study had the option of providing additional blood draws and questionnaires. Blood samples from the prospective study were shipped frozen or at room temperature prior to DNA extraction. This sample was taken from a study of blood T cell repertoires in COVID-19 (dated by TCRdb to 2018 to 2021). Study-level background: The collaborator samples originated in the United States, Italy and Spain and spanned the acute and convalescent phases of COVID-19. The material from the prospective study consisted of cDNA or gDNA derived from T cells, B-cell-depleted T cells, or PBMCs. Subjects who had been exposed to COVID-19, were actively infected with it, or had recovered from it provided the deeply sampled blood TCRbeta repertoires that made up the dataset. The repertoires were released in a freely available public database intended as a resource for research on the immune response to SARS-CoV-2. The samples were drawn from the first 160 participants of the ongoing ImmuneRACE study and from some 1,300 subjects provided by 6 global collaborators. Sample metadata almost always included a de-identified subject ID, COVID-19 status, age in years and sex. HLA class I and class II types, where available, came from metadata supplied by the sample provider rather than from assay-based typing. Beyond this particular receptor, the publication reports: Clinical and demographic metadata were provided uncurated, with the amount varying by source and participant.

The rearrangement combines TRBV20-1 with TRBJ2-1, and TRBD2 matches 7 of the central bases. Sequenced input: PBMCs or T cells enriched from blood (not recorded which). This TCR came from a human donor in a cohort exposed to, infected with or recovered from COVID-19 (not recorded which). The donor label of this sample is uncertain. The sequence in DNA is TGCAGTGCTAGTGGGACTAAAACCTACAATGAGCAGTTCTTC. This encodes CSASGTKTYNEQFF.